This TCR beta chain is drawn from a study of brain T cells in children with intractable seizures. General study points: Absence of clones before surgery may stem from lower sequencing depth.

Time point defined: blood from clinic visit 5 months post-surgery; TSC patient then seizure free. Only cases whose brain tissue showed the highest T cell transcript signatures were sequenced. With respect to this clone: The antigen remains unidentified.

The data were produced by immunoSEQ multiplex PCR, yet TCRdb's version contains in-frame clones alone and is incomplete. Here the sample spans under 400,000 clones, more than 85% being singletons. V dropped 6 bases and J dropped 4 bases, with 13 bases sitting between them. CDR1 is WNHNN and CDR2 is SYGVQD in the germline V gene (reference sequence). This CDR3 contains 14 residues. The receptor's source is a boy under three years old with tuberous sclerosis and intractable seizures. V and J are TRBV10-1 and TRBJ1-5, with D possibly TRBD1 on 5 matching bases. This sample comprised peripheral blood, obtained 4 to 5 months after surgery. The CDR3 loop reads CASRGHNLNQPQHF. For the CDR3, the DNA is TGCGCCAGCAGAGGACATAACCTTAATCAGCCCCAGCATTTT.